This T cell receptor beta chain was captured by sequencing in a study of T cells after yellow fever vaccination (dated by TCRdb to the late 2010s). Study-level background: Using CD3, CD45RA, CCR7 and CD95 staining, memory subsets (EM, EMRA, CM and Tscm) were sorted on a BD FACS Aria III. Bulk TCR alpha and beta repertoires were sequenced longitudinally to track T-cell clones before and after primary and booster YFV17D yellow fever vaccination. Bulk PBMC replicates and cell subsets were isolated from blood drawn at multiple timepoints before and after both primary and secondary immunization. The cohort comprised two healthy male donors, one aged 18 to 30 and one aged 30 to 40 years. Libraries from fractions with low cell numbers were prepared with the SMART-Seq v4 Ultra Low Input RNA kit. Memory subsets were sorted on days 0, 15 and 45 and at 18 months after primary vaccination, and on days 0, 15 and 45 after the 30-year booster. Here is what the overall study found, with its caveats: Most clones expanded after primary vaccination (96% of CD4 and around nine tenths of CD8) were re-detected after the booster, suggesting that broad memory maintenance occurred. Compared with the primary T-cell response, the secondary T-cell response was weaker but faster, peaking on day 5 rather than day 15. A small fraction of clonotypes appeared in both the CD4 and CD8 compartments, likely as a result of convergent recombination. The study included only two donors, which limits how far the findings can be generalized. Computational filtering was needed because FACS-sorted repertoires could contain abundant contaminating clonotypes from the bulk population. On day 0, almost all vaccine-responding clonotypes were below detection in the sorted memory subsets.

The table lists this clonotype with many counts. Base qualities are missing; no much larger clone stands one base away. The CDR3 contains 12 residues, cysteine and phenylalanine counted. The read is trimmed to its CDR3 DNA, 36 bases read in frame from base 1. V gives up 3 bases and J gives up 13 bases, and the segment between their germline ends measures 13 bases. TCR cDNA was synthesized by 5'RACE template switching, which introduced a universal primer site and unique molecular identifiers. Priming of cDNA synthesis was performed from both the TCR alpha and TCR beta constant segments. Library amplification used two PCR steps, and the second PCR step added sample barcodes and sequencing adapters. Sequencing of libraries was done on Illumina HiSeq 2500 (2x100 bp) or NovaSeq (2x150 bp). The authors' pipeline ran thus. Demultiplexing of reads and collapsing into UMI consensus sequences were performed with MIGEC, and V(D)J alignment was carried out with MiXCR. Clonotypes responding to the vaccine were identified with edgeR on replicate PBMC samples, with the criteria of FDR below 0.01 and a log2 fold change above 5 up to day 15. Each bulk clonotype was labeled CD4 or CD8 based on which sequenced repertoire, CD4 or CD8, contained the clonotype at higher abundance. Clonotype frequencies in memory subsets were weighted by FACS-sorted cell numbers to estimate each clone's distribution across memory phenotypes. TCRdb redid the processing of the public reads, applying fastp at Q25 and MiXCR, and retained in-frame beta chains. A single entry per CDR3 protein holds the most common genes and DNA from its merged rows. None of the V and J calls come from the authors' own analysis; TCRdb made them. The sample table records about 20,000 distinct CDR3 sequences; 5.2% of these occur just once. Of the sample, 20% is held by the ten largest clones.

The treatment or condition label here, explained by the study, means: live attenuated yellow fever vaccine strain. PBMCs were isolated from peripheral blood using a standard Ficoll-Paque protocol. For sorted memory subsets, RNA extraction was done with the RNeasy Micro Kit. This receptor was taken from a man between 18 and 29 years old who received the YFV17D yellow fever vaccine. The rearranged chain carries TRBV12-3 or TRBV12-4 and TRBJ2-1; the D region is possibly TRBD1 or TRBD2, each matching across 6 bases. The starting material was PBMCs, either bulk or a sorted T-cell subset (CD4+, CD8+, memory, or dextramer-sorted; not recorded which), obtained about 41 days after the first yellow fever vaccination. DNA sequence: TGTGCCAGCAGTTTCTTGGGGGGCCGACAGTTCTTC. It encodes CASSFLGGRQFF.